Shown below are 18 T cell receptor beta chains from a single sample sequenced in a study of cytomegalovirus exposure and HLA in healthy donors. In the PCR, 60 Vbeta and 13 Jbeta primers were used. The protocol was immunoSEQ multiplex PCR, while the TCRdb copy is restricted to in-frame clones and leaves out a portion. The sample gives 150,000 or so clones, under 80% of which show up once; approximately 4% is in the top ten. The sample consisted of PBMCs. Source of these receptors: a man aged 18 to 30 in good health and CMV-seropositive.

This clone was seen more than once but under ten times. The DNA of the CDR3 is TGTGCCAGCAGGCGGGACCCTTCGGGGTACACTGAAGCTTTCTTT. Translated: CASRRDPSGYTEAFF. The V gene is TRBV2, the J gene TRBJ1-1, with D possibly TRBD1 on 5 matching bases. The CDR3 sequence is 15 residues long. Germline V gene lookup returns CDR1 SNHLY and CDR2 FYNNEI. V lost 6 bases, J lost 3 bases, and 17 bases lay in between. Variable domain in full (rest from reference TRBV2 and TRBJ1-1): EPEVTQTPSHQVTQMGQEVILRCVPISNHLYFYWYRQILGQKVEFLVSFYNNEISEKSEIFDDQFSVERPDGSNFTLKIRSTKLEDSAMYFCASRRDPSGYTEAFFGQGTRLTVV.

The chain joins TRBV6-1 to TRBJ2-7, with D tentatively TRBD1 (5 bases). Per the germline V gene, CDR1 is MNHNS and CDR2 is SASEGT. The CDR3 is 15 residues long. V dropped 1 base and J dropped 0 bases, with 10 bases sitting between them. The CDR3 DNA is TGTGCCAGCAGTGAAGGTCCCAGGGTCTCCTACGAGCAGTACTTC. Translating it yields CASSEGPRVSYEQYF.

The chain joins TRBV7-3 to TRBJ2-6; D remains unclear. Germline CDR1 reads SGHTA; CDR2 reads FQGTGA. This CDR3 region has 15 residues. Trimming took off 4 bases at V and 0 bases at J, with 7 bases between the two ends. The CDR3, as DNA: TGTGCCAGCAGCTCCCCTAGCTCTGGGGCCAACGTCCTGACTTTC. Translated: CASSSPSSGANVLTF.

This clone showed up just once. This chain joins TRBV6-4 and TRBJ2-3; 10 positions agree with TRBD1. Germline V CDR1 and CDR2: MRHNA, SNTAGT. This CDR3 has 14 residues. V dropped 4 bases and J dropped 6; count of bases not matched to a gene: 4. The CDR3 here is CASSARTGGDTQYF. Here the CDR3 DNA reads TGTGCCAGCAGTGCGCGGACAGGGGGTGATACGCAGTATTTT.

V usage is TRBV5-1 and J usage is TRBJ2-7, with TRBD1 matching 7 bases. CDR1 and CDR2 from the germline V gene are SGHRS and YFSETQ. The ends lost 0 bases at V and 5 bases at J; junction bases unmatched: 8. The CDR3 has 15 residues. CDR3 sequence reads: CASSLGGRGRHEQYF. The CDR3 DNA follows: TGCGCCAGCAGCTTGGGGGGTAGGGGGCGGCACGAGCAGTACTTC.

This sequence joins TRBV13 and TRBJ2-7; a possible D gene is TRBD2 (6 bases). The V end lost 5 bases, the J end lost 3 bases, and 20 bases lay between the germline ends. CDR1 is PRHDT, CDR2 FYEKMQ, per germline (reference sequence). The CDR3 spans 16 residues. The CDR3: CASSQALGGKFYEQYF. The DNA of the CDR3 is TGTGCCAGCAGCCAAGCTCTTGGGGGGAAATTCTACGAGCAGTACTTC.

This chain joins TRBV28 and TRBJ2-7; 7 bases fit TRBD1. The germline V gene encodes CDR1 MDHEN and CDR2 SYDVKM. CDR3 size: 13 residues. Germline trimming cut 8 bases from V and 3 bases from J; bases unmatched to any gene: 7. CDR3 protein: CASDPGQHYEQYF. The CDR3 nucleotides read TGTGCCAGCGATCCGGGACAGCACTACGAGCAGTACTTC.

In this sample, this clone turned up once. This chain uses TRBV28 with TRBJ2-5; TRBD2 aligns across 14 bases. Germline V CDR1 and CDR2: MDHEN, SYDVKM. This CDR3 is built from 16 residues. Trimming cost V 4 bases and J 5 bases; bases outside gene matches: 6. The CDR3 DNA reads TGTGCCAGCAGTTGGGGACTAGCGGGAGATGGGGAGACCCAGTACTTC. Translating it yields CASSWGLAGDGETQYF.

The count of this clone is one. The chain couples TRBV4-1 to TRBJ1-1; no reliable D call. The CDR3 has 15 residues. Germline CDR1 MGHRA, CDR2 YSYEKL. Trimming left V 5 bases short and J 1 base short, with 14 bases between. This chain's CDR3 is CASSDTGISNTEAFF. CDR3 sequence (DNA): TGCGCCAGCAGCGATACCGGGATATCGAACACTGAAGCTTTCTTT.

The V gene is TRBV28, the J gene TRBJ2-1, with a tentative D call TRBD2 (6 bases). Germline V gene data show CDR1 as MDHEN and CDR2 as SYDVKM. The ends were cut back, 5 bases at V and 6 bases at J, with 14 bases in the middle. The CDR3 loop spans 14 amino acids. The CDR3 loop is CASSLTPGGNEQFF. For the CDR3, the DNA is TGTGCCAGCAGTCTGACACCCGGGGGCAATGAGCAGTTCTTC.

This sequence joins TRBV14 and TRBJ1-4, with D uncertain. V gave up 4 bases and J gave up 8 bases, with 8 bases separating them. The CDR3 has 12 amino acids. Germline loops: CDR1 SGHDN, CDR2 FVKESK. Here the CDR3 reads CASSLHTEKLFF. CDR3 bases: TGTGCCAGCAGCCTCCACACGGAAAAACTGTTTTTT.

This chain joins TRBV6-5 and TRBJ1-6, with 9 positions matching TRBD1. V shed 4 bases, J shed 6 bases, and the junction held 7 bases outside the gene matches. Germline V gene sequence: CDR1 MNHEY, CDR2 SVGAGI. There are 16 residues in the CDR3. This CDR3 is CASSSSPGQGNSPLHF. DNA for the CDR3: TGTGCCAGCAGTTCCAGTCCGGGACAGGGTAATTCACCCCTCCACTTT.

The V call is TRBV25-1, the J call TRBJ2-3; D not resolved. V was cut by 4 bases and J by 3 bases, with 8 bases left in between. The CDR3 is 13 residues long. CDR1 MGHDK and CDR2 SYGVNS come from the germline V gene. The CDR3 DNA sequence: TGTGCCAGCAGTGTGCCAGGAACAGATACGCAGTATTTT. This codes for CASSVPGTDTQYF.

The J gene is TRBJ1-2, the V gene TRBV2; 10 positions match TRBD1. In germline, CDR1 is SNHLY, CDR2 FYNNEI. Trimming took 6 bases from V and 6 from J; bases not matched to a gene: 7. The CDR3 length is 14 residues. The CDR3 bases are TGTGCCAGCAGCGTTGACAGGGGGCGTGATGGCTACACCTTC. Translated, it gives CASSVDRGRDGYTF.

The chain is built from TRBV6-5 and TRBJ1-1, with D possibly being TRBD1 (5 bases). Germline assignment: CDR1 MNHEY and CDR2 SVGAGI. The CDR3 loop spans 12 amino acids. V was cut by 5 bases and J by 1 base, with 5 bases left in between. DNA for the CDR3: TGTGCCAGCAGTAGGGGGAACACTGAAGCTTTCTTT. Its translation is CASSRGNTEAFF.

The CDR3 here is CASSSLRRRTEAFF. CDR3 coding DNA: TGTGCCAGTAGTTCCCTTCGGAGGCGGACTGAAGCTTTCTTT. The genes are TRBV19 and TRBJ1-1; D remains unclear. This CDR3 spans 14 amino acids. Trimming shortened V by 5 bases and J by 5 bases, and 15 bases separated the two germline ends. The V gene's germline CDR1 is LNHDA and CDR2 SQIVND (reference sequence). Drawing the rest from reference TRBV19 and TRBJ1-1, the complete variable domain is DGGITQSPKYLFRKEGQNVTLSCEQNLNHDAMYWYRQDPGQGLRLIYYSQIVNDFQKGDIAEGYSVSREKKESFPLTVTSAQKNPTAFYLCASSSLRRRTEAFFGQGTRLTVV.

The gene calls are TRBV18 and TRBJ1-2; 10 bases are a match to TRBD1. Germline CDR1 reads KGHSH; CDR2 reads LQKENI. The CDR3 is 14 residues long. Trimming took 0 bases from V and 6 from J; bases not matched to a gene: 1. The CDR3 protein is CASSPPGQGHGYTF. CDR3 nucleotides: TGTGCCAGCTCACCACCGGGACAGGGGCATGGCTACACCTTC.

The chain employs TRBV19 and TRBJ1-2; weak D call: TRBD1 (5 bases). Trimming left V 1 base short and J 8 bases short, with 17 bases between. There are 15 residues in the CDR3. CDR1 is LNHDA and CDR2 is SQIVND in the germline V gene (reference sequence). The CDR3 DNA is TGTGCCAGTAGTATAGGTCCCAATCTGGGGCTAGGCTACACCTTC. It specifies CASSIGPNLGLGYTF.